This T cell receptor beta chain was recovered during a study of shared clonotypes between healthy human individuals (TCRdb year 2020). At the level of the whole study: A few men and a couple of women, aged 18 to 49 years, made up the cohort. For each donor, CD4 naive and CD4 memory were each run on three plates, CD8 naive on two plates, and CD8 memory on one plate. To estimate repertoire size and how much clonotype sharing occurs between individuals, the study deeply sequenced the blood TCR repertoires of 4 to 6 healthy adults. To increase sequencing depth and limit assay-specific biases, different laboratories used diverse techniques to prepare libraries and sequence TCR repertoires. Each donor's leukapheresis produced roughly between roughly 0.94 and 9.5 billion PBMCs.

Using the deep immunoSEQ assay, TCR CDR3 regions were amplified from genomic DNA by multiplex PCR. For each cell subset, the extracted genomic DNA was distributed evenly across all wells of several immunoSEQ 96-well plates, and each plate served as one replicate. Each replicate PCR for sorted subsets received roughly 0.2 ug genomic DNA, equal to tens of thousands of T cell genomes. Purified libraries were quantified with a Qubit 3.0 fluorometer, sized on a Bioanalyzer 2100, and re-quantified with the KAPA Library Quantification kit. Each immunoSEQ 96-well plate was sequenced on its own single-read 150-cycle Illumina NextSeq 550 flow cell. Under the source paper's analysis protocol: Because only junctional sequences without quality scores were contained in the immunoSEQ output, filtering matching that applied to full-length reads could not be performed. Sequences were annotated with PyIR, a Python wrapper for IgBLAST v1.9, using IMGT germline references to assign V/J genes and CDR3. Reads were removed for weak V/J assignments (E-value above 1e-6), missing CDR3, stop codons, out-of-frame junctions, or ambiguous translated residues. V3J clonotypes were defined as sequences sharing the same inferred V gene, J gene, and CDR3 amino acid sequence. Percentage overlap between repertoires was calculated by dividing the number of shared unique clonotypes by the size of the smaller repertoire. Richness of each repertoire was evaluated using RTK rarefaction, the Chao1 estimator, and Recon v2.1 estimates of unobserved clonotypes. Generation probabilities were computed with OLGA for all TCRbeta clonotypes obtained by the gDNA method from four donors. Here the immuneACCESS table is served through TCRdb, limited to in-frame sequences with V and J called. Missing clones are a known gap in these copies; in checked studies unresolved V genes cover under half, and the rest lacks a known reason. That table gives V, J and clone size, and the DNA gave D and trimming. The sample table records more than 550,000 clones; just over 90% of these occur just once. Jointly, the top ten make up 24% of the sample.

For the CD8 naive samples, CD45RO-negative cells were positively selected for CCR7, yielding a CD45RA+CCR7+ population from which TemRA cells were excluded. The donors were healthy, HIV-negative adults who had no recently reported acute infections or vaccinations. Every donor was a Caucasian adult residing in Nashville, Tennessee, USA. Blood was collected by leukapheresis, and PBMCs were isolated by Ficoll-Histopaque density gradient centrifugation and then cryopreserved in liquid nitrogen vapor phase. Analytical flow cytometry was used to check the purity and quantity of each magnetically sorted T cell population. Genomic DNA was isolated from every sorted fraction and measured by UV absorbance on a Nanodrop 2000c. The CDR3, cysteine through phenylalanine, is 16 amino acids long. The kept DNA is CDR3 alone, 48 bases in frame from the first base. CDR1 and CDR2, per the germline V gene, are MDHEN and SYDVKM. Germline trimming amounts to 9 bases on V and 6 bases on J, with 18 as the count of junction bases outside the gene matches.

The full study reports these points: Across a handful of donors, around 5.4% of naive CD4, roughly 3.5% of naive CD8, 2.3% of memory CD4, and around 0.4% of memory CD8 clonotypes were shared. Only blood was sampled, and tissue TCR repertoires likely differ from those in blood. Compared with non-shared clonotypes, the clonotypes found in all four sorted-subset donors had higher generation probabilities. The genetic and exposure-history diversity represented was limited by the small number of donors. Larger estimated clonotype richness was generally found for naive subsets than for memory subsets. Pairwise subsampling indicated that sequencing depth was expected to affect the degree of clonotype sharing among donors. Incomplete sequencing was indicated by rarefaction of sorted-subset datasets, despite the large sequencing depth.

Points on this clone: It has no known antigen specificity. One base away there is no much larger clone; base qualities are not given.

This TCR was recovered from a man aged 25 to 45 in good health. Material for sequencing was naive CD8+ T cells sorted from blood. This sample's cell subset or site label indicates: CD45RA+CCR7+. This receptor chain uses TRBV28 and TRBJ2-7, with TRBD2 identical over 9 junction bases. The sequenced DNA: TGTGCCAGTGGACAGTTGTCCGTAGCGGGAGCTATCGAGCAGTACTTC. This gives the protein CASGQLSVAGAIEQYF.